These T cell receptor beta chains were read from a single sample in a study of PD-L1 blockade in urothelial cancer. This table comes from immunoSEQ multiplex PCR, and its TCRdb copy is limited to in-frame clones, with some not included. Of 68,000 or so clones detected, 75% to 85% appear once; the ten largest clones hold around 6%. Material: PBMCs, obtained around atezolizumab (anti-PD-L1) treatment. These receptors came from a man in his 70s with urothelial cancer. Each CDR3 is given with its conserved first and last residue. A D gene is named only where the DNA matches it firmly. Size tells how often a clone was seen (once, few, many) or the class of an expanded clone, and some rows leave it out.

abundance	d_gene	v_gene	j_gene	CDR3nt	CDR3aa
NA	TRBD2	TRBV4-1	TRBJ2-4	TGCGCCAGCAGCTTTAGACTAGCGGGAGATCCTCAGGACAAAAACATTCAGTACTTC	CASSFRLAGDPQDKNIQYF
NA	TRBD1	TRBV6-1	TRBJ1-1	TGTGCCAGCAGGAACCTCGGGACAGGGGGAGGGGAGGCTTTCTTT	CASRNLGTGGGEAFF
NA	TRBD1	TRBV19	TRBJ1-1	TGTGCCAGTATGGGAGACAGGGGGAGGAACACTGAAGCTTTCTTT	CASMGDRGRNTEAFF
NA	NA	TRBV29-1	TRBJ2-6	TGCAGCGTTCAAACAGGCAGGGGCGCCGCCGGGGCCAACGTCCTGACTTTC	CSVQTGRGAAGANVLTF
NA	NA	TRBV7-2	TRBJ2-4	TGTGCCAGCAGCTCGGACAGAGCCAAAAACATTCAGTACTTC	CASSSDRAKNIQYF
once	TRBD1	TRBV5-1	TRBJ1-2	TGCGCCAGCAGCCTCACAGGGGACTATGGCTACACCTTC	CASSLTGDYGYTF
NA	NA	TRBV6-6	TRBJ1-5	TGTGCCAGCAGCTTTCCGGAACAGAATCAGCCCCAGCATTTT	CASSFPEQNQPQHF
NA	NA	TRBV10-1	TRBJ2-7	TGCGCCAGCAGTGAGTCGGCAGGGTCTCTACACGAGCAGTACTTC	CASSESAGSLHEQYF
NA	NA	TRBV19	TRBJ1-5	TGTGCCAGTAGTATAGAGAGGATATCGAGCAATCAGCCCCAGCATTTT	CASSIERISSNQPQHF
NA	TRBD1	TRBV6-5	TRBJ1-1	TGTGCCAGCAGCTCCCAGGGGGCTAGAGCTTTCTTT	CASSSQGARAFF
NA	TRBD1	TRBV5-1	TRBJ1-2	TGCGCCAGCAGCTTGGGGACAGGATCCTATGGCTACACCTTC	CASSLGTGSYGYTF
once	NA	TRBV5-6	TRBJ2-5	TGTGCCAGCAGTGGGGGCTTTAGGGAGACCCAGTACTTC	CASSGGFRETQYF
NA	TRBD2	TRBV7-7	TRBJ2-7	TGTGCCAGCAGCTTAGCGCTGGGGGGGGAGCAGTACTTC	CASSLALGGEQYF
NA	NA	TRBV19	TRBJ2-2	TGTGCCAGTAGTGATACTAGTGTAAAGACCGGGGAGCTGTTTTTT	CASSDTSVKTGELFF
NA	NA	TRBV6-5	TRBJ2-3	TGTGCCAGCACCCAGGGCAGGCCCACAGATACGCAGTATTTT	CASTQGRPTDTQYF
NA	NA	TRBV25-1	TRBJ1-2	TGTGCCAGCAGTAAGGGCGGGGACTATGGCTACACCTTC	CASSKGGDYGYTF
NA	NA	TRBV19	TRBJ2-5	TGTGCCAGTAGTATCCTTACAGGGTCCCAAGAGACCCAGTACTTC	CASSILTGSQETQYF